This passage covers 19 T cell receptor beta chains from one sample sequenced in a study of cytomegalovirus exposure and HLA in healthy donors. The PCR ran on 60 Vbeta and 13 Jbeta primers. TCRdb's copy holds only in-frame clones and misses some; the assay was immunoSEQ multiplex PCR. Altogether about 90,000 clones are present, around 77% being singletons, with the ten largest covering under 0.75%. Sequences were obtained from PBMCs. Receptors were obtained from a man aged 25-45 years in good health and CMV-seronegative.

The rearrangement joins TRBV19 to TRBJ1-1; D is possibly TRBD1 (5 bases). Germline V gene lookup returns CDR1 LNHDA and CDR2 SQIVND (reference sequence). The V end lost 5 bases, the J end lost 1 base, and 11 bases lay between the germline ends. There are 14 residues in the CDR3. The CDR3 nucleotides are TGTGCCAGTAGTGTGGGACTGCAGAACACTGAAGCTTTCTTT. It yields the protein CASSVGLQNTEAFF.

The J gene is TRBJ2-5, the V gene TRBV9; 9 bases align to TRBD1. The CDR3 contains 18 residues. Trimming removed 4 bases from V and 5 bases from J; junction bases left unmatched: 18. Germline CDR1 reads SGDLS; CDR2 reads YYNGEE. For the CDR3, the DNA is TGTGCCAGCAGCCCACGTAGCGAAAACAGGGGGCCGAGGGAGACCCAGTACTTC. Translation gives CASSPRSENRGPRETQYF.

The genes are TRBV29-1 and TRBJ2-1; 9 bases line up with TRBD2. After removal of 4 bases from V and 9 bases from J, the junction contained 10 bases not matched to a gene. The CDR3 consists of 14 residues. From germline, CDR1 is SQVTM and CDR2 ANQGSEA. In DNA, the CDR3 is TGCAGCGTTGCCCCAGGGACTAGCCGTGGTGAGCAGTTCTTC. Translation: CSVAPGTSRGEQFF.

The V and J genes are TRBV5-4 and TRBJ2-5, with TRBD2 matching 8 bases. This CDR3 contains 14 residues. In germline, CDR1 is SGHNT, CDR2 YYREEE (reference sequence). Unmatched junction bases numbered 12, after V lost 9 bases and J lost 5 bases. The CDR3 protein is CAIQTRGGGETQYF. The CDR3 DNA reads as TGTGCCATCCAGACACGGGGGGGCGGGGAGACCCAGTACTTC.

V usage is TRBV5-4 and J usage is TRBJ1-2; D remains unclear. Germline CDR1 is SGHNT and CDR2 is YYREEE (reference sequence). Between the trimmed V and J ends, which lost 1 base and 4 bases, there was a span of 11 bases. The length of the CDR3 is 14 residues. Here the CDR3 reads CASSLREAVYGYTF. As DNA, the CDR3 is TGTGCCAGCAGCTTGAGGGAGGCGGTCTATGGCTACACCTTC.

The genes are TRBV7-2 and TRBJ2-3, with 7 bases fitting TRBD2. The CDR3 totals 16 residues. V gave up 5 bases and J gave up 5 bases; unmatched junction bases: 13. Germline V CDR1 and CDR2: SGHTA, FQGNSA. In DNA form, the CDR3 reads TGTGCCAGCAGCACCGGGGGGTCCAGCTGGGGAGATACGCAGTATTTT. Translation gives CASSTGGSSWGDTQYF. The variable domain in full, completed from reference TRBV7-2 and TRBJ2-3, reads GAGVSQSPSNKVTEKGKDVELRCDPISGHTALYWYRQSLGQGLEFLIYFQGNSAPDKSGLPSDRFSAERTGGSVSTLTIQRTQQEDSAVYLCASSTGGSSWGDTQYFGPGTRLTVL.

This chain connects TRBV19 to TRBJ2-3; 7 bases fit TRBD1. V shed 11 bases and J 2 bases; nucleotides not matched to a gene: 13. Germline assignment: CDR1 LNHDA and CDR2 SQIVND (reference sequence). The CDR3 extends over 15 amino acids. As DNA, the CDR3 is TGTGCCCTCGCTCCCCCCACAGGGGACACAGATACGCAGTATTTT. The encoded protein is CALAPPTGDTDTQYF.

This chain connects TRBV11-3 to TRBJ2-2; no definite D call. Germline V gene lookup returns CDR1 SGHNT and CDR2 YENEEA. This CDR3 is built from 13 residues. V was trimmed by 5 bases and J by 1 base, leaving 5 bases between them. The CDR3, as DNA: TGTGCCAGCAGCATCCTGAACACCGGGGAGCTGTTTTTT. It translates to CASSILNTGELFF.

The chain combines TRBV2 with TRBJ1-5; 8 bases map to TRBD1. Germline V gene lookup returns CDR1 SNHLY and CDR2 FYNNEI. This CDR3 has 17 amino acids. With V trimmed by 7 bases and J by 0 bases, 11 bases remained unmatched. CDR3 sequence: CASKTGTGGYSNQPQHF. CDR3 DNA: TGTGCCAGCAAGACCGGGACAGGAGGGTATAGCAATCAGCCCCAGCATTTT.

The V call is TRBV28, the J call TRBJ1-1; 8 bases are a match to TRBD1. Trimming took 10 bases from V and 3 from J; bases not matched to a gene: 22. Looked up from germline, CDR1 is MDHEN and CDR2 is SYDVKM. The CDR3 runs to 18 residues. The chain's CDR3 is CATKYRQGTIGRDTEAFF. CDR3 bases: TGTGCCACCAAATACCGACAGGGGACAATAGGGAGGGACACTGAAGCTTTCTTT.

The chain recombines TRBV5-1 with TRBJ1-4; D uncertain. V lost 4 bases and J 0 bases, leaving 13 bases between the germline ends. Germline lookup yields CDR1 SGHRS and CDR2 YFSETQ. The CDR3 has 16 residues. The CDR3 nucleotides read TGCGCCAGCAGCACCTACAGAAACCCAACTAATGAAAAACTGTTTTTT. It codes for CASSTYRNPTNEKLFF.

V gene TRBV7-8 combines with J gene TRBJ2-1; a weak D match, TRBD1 (6 bases). Germline values: CDR1 SGHVS, CDR2 FQNEAQ. Trimming removed 5 bases from V and 4 bases from J, with 9 bases in between. The CDR3 consists of 13 residues. Here the CDR3 reads CASSLTGYNEQFF. CDR3 in DNA: TGTGCCAGCAGCCTGACAGGTTACAATGAGCAGTTCTTC.

The chain has TRBV27 and TRBJ1-6; D is perhaps TRBD1 (6 bases). Trimming removed 2 bases at V and 10 bases at J, with 12 bases between. The CDR3 consists of 14 residues. In germline, CDR1 is MNHEY, CDR2 SMNVEV (reference sequence). CDR3 sequence (DNA): TGTGCCAGCAGTTTAATAAGGGACACCTCACCCCTCCACTTT. It specifies CASSLIRDTSPLHF.

V is TRBV4-2 and J is TRBJ2-7; 7 nucleotides line up with TRBD1. The CDR3 has 15 amino acids. After removal of 4 bases from V and 3 bases from J, the junction contained 9 bases not matched to a gene. CDR1 and CDR2 from the germline V gene are LGHNA and YNFKEQ. This chain's CDR3 is CASSRDGDRGYEQYF. For the CDR3, the DNA is TGTGCCAGCAGCCGGGATGGGGACAGAGGCTACGAGCAGTACTTC.

The rearrangement links TRBV5-1 to TRBJ2-3; weak D call: TRBD1 (5 bases). The CDR3 is 15 amino acids. Germline CDR1 is SGHRS and CDR2 is YFSETQ. Between the trimmed V and J ends, which lost 0 bases and 1 base, there was a span of 9 bases. DNA for the CDR3: TGCGCCAGCAGCTTGGCCGTACAGGGCACAGATACGCAGTATTTT. Amino acids: CASSLAVQGTDTQYF.

The chain recombines TRBV25-1 with TRBJ1-2; D unclear. The germline V and J ends were trimmed by 4 bases and 4 bases, with 13 bases remaining between them. CDR3 length equals 14 residues. CDR1 and CDR2 (germline): MGHDK, SYGVNS. In DNA form, the CDR3 reads TGTGCCAGCAGTGCCTCGCGGGAATTCTATGGCTACACCTTC. Translating gives CASSASREFYGYTF.

V and J are TRBV7-2 and TRBJ1-2; D is unresolved. Trimming removed 6 bases at V and 0 bases at J, with 17 bases between. Germline CDR1 and CDR2: SGHTA and FQGNSA. The length of the CDR3 is 16 residues. CDR3 sequence (DNA): TGTGCCAGCAGGGGAGCAGCTATAGAAGCTAACTATGGCTACACCTTC. Protein sequence: CASRGAAIEANYGYTF.

To note about this clone: The CDR3 ends on some other residue instead of the conserved phenylalanine or tryptophan, so this is likely a read error. The DNA is left out, because the CDR3 cannot be placed on it with certainty; the CDR3 is given as TCRdb lists it. This chain joins TRBV6-4 and TRBJ2-7; the table assigns TRBD2, which was not confirmed against the DNA. From its first to its last residue, the CDR3 has 14 amino acids. Germline V lookup: CDR1 MRHNA, CDR2 SNTAGT. The CDR3 loop reads CASSDSKIAEILRR.

V gene TRBV2 combines with J gene TRBJ2-3; D is possibly TRBD2 (5 bases). The CDR3 consists of 16 residues. The germline gives CDR1 SNHLY, CDR2 FYNNEI. V dropped 1 base and J dropped 0 bases, with 11 bases sitting between them. The CDR3 nucleotides read TGTGCCAGCAGTGAAGGCCCCTGGAGGAGCACAGATACGCAGTATTTT. Translating gives CASSEGPWRSTDTQYF.